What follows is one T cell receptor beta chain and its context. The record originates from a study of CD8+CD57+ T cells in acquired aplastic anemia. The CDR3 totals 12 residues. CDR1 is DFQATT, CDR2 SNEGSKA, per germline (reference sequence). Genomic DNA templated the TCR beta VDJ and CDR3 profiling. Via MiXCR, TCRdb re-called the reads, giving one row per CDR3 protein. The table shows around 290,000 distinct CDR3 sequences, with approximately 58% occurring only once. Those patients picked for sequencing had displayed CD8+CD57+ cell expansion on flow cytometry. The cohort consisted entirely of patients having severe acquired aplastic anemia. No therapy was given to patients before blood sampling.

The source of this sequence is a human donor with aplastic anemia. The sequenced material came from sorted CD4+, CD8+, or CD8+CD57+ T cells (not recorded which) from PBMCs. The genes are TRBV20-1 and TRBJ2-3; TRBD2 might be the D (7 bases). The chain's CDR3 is CTTQGGTDTQYF. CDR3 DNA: TGCACCACACAGGGAGGGACAGATACGCAGTATTTT.